This TCR beta chain appears in the sequencing data of a study of cytomegalovirus exposure and HLA in healthy donors (dated by TCRdb to about 2017). Looking at the study overall: In an earlier analysis of approximately 500 of the donors, less than 350 Gb of sequence data and approximately 100 million unique TCR beta sequences from approximately 180 million T cells were reported. Around 300 gigabases of sequencing data and 70 million to 85 million unique TCR sequences were included in an early release covering about 700 HLA-typed donors. Among the 398 genotyped donors, around 81% belonged to the genetic ancestry cluster associated with self-reported Caucasian donors. The study aimed to test whether signatures of past pathogen exposure could be identified by cataloging public T cell receptors. The study profiled the T cell repertoires of 500 to 800 subjects by immunosequencing and related them to cytomegalovirus serostatus. In addition to the first cohort of 650 to 800 subjects, a separate validation cohort of 120 different subjects was used. The study combined high-throughput TCR immunosequencing, statistical association of individual TCRs with disease status, and machine learning to predict cytomegalovirus infection status. In a later analysis, previously published TCR beta repertoires from some 640 donors were re-analyzed and high-resolution HLA genotyping was added so that TCR occurrence patterns could be studied. The later analysis used no new phenotypic data to find candidate immune exposures, relying instead on TCR beta sequences and their occurrence across donors. An earlier analysis of fewer than 750 of the donors used high-throughput TCR beta sequencing to judge whether each TCR beta V gene segment behaved as functional or pseudogenic. Donor age, sex, ethnicity and CMV serostatus were compiled together with the repertoire data. A later genetic analysis took genome-wide SNP genotypes for 398 of the 666 donors and used that subset as a discovery cohort. All discovery cohort repertoires had been generated on a single sequencing platform. Both class I and class II loci were covered by HLA typing, at four-digit resolution. The number of typed donors differed by locus: roughly 620-630 for A, B, C, DRB1 and DQB1; 500 to 550 for DQA1; around 580 for DPA1; and about 470 for DPB1. Four to six DR-DQ haplotypes were handled as single units for association and clustering, since linkage in the cohort was strong. Among roughly 370 genotyped donors of the cohort, an average of around 240,000 unique TCR beta nucleotide sequences were sequenced per donor, approximately 20% of them non-productive.

The cohort was made up of approximately 670 healthy bone marrow donors. At the time of sampling, all cohort members were nominally healthy, though unrecorded immune exposures were likely present. The donor tested CMV seronegative, placing the donor among the approximately 400 seronegative members of the cohort. Every donor gave a peripheral blood sample, and the peripheral blood mononuclear cells from that sample were used for TCR beta sequencing. The Qiagen DNeasy Blood Extraction Kit was used to extract genomic DNA from the blood cell samples. Beyond this particular receptor, the publication reports: In an earlier analysis of roughly 560 of the donors, most TCR beta V segments were observed in productive rearrangements about 90% or about 30% of the time, broadly matching IMGT annotations. Some IMGT-functional V segments, including TRBV6-2 and TRBV6-3, could not be distinguished by the 87-base-pair reads and were therefore excluded. A later genetic analysis reported fewer N-insertions in productive TCRs among donors in an Asian-associated ancestry cluster than the roughly 700-donor mean. Roughly uniform sequencing depth across donors was assumed in presence/absence analyses, although this assumption may not hold. A later analysis found that most CMV-associated TCR beta chains appeared HLA-restricted, with HLA associations seemingly driven largely by CMV exposure. A cluster of highly shared sequence variants was judged likely to represent a technical artifact of the sequencing pipeline. The earlier analysis of fewer than 750 of the donors excluded fewer than 20 rarely observed V segments, including chromosome 9 orphons, because counts were too low. Compared with equally common non-associated chains, HLA-associated TCR beta chains in a later analysis were more clonally expanded and had lower generation probabilities. The classifier was reported to diagnose cytomegalovirus status with high specificity and sensitivity in both the original and validation cohorts. In a later genetic analysis, a missense DCLRE1C variant was associated with V-gene and J-gene trimming of TCR beta chains, and the association was replicated in an independent cohort. For the cohort, immune exposure information was limited to CMV serostatus. Linkage disequilibrium might explain the correlated functional status among segregating V segments, but an unknown experimental factor could not be ruled out. Several of the top co-occurrence clusters appeared to be linked to parvovirus B19, influenza, CMV and Epstein-Barr virus, according to a later analysis. When HLA alleles, especially DR and DQ, strongly co-occurred, TCR associations were difficult to assign to individual alleles. In a later analysis, around 17,000 TCR beta sequences were associated with specific HLA alleles at a false discovery rate of 0.05. In a later analysis, the rate of TCR association differed among HLA loci, with DRB1 alleles having the most associated TCRs and HLA-C alleles having the fewest. HLA typing was unavailable for some donors at each locus, so association tests used only the typed subset. The study gave a list of 150 to 200 TCR beta chains associated with cytomegalovirus. In this cohort, only TCR beta chains were sequenced, and detectable features were limited by the absence of alpha or paired-chain data. A further reported finding was that TCR beta sequences accurately predicted the HLA-A and HLA-B alleles for most subjects in the first cohort. While some public TCRs were present in many individuals, most TCR sequences turned up only very rarely across donors. It was suggested by the authors that the approach could potentially be generalized to other disease states and immunological phenotypes. A few of the identified cytomegalovirus-associated TCR beta chains were confirmed in vitro to be specific for cytomegalovirus antigens.

Notes on this clone: This receptor's antigen is unknown. Per-nucleotide qualities are absent, and no much larger clonotype sits a single base away.

The library relied on the immunoSEQ multiplex PCR assay. A mixture of 60 forward primers for TCR Vbeta segments and 13 reverse primers for TCR Jbeta segments was used in the multiplex PCR. The CDR3 region of rearranged TCR beta genes was amplified from genomic DNA by a multiplex PCR assay. The Illumina HiSeq System was used to sequence the amplified TCR beta libraries as 87-base-pair reads. The authors' analysis ran thus. In a later analysis, tens of millions of unique TCR beta chains were counted across the 690 or so repertoires, and approximately 9.9 million of these chains were shared by at least two donors. A nearest-neighbor algorithm error-corrected the raw reads and collapsed the reads into unique sequences, merging closely related sequences to remove PCR and sequencing errors. To assign V, D and J gene segments, CDR3 sequences were aligned to IMGT reference sequences. Each retained sequence needed at least a six-nucleotide match to both a V gene segment and a J gene segment. A rearrangement counted as productive if the CDR3 had no stop codons and remained in frame with V and J, and every other rearrangement counted as non-productive. Following IMGT convention, CDR3 was defined as the stretch from the second conserved V-encoded cysteine to the conserved J-encoded phenylalanine. Sequences without an unambiguous match to a single V gene segment were excluded from the earlier analysis of a few hundred of the donors. An earlier analysis of approximately 590 of the donors classified V segments as functional when productive rearrangements were above 56.7% and as segregating when the standard deviation between donors was above 5%. A statistical classification framework was built for diagnosing cytomegalovirus status from the catalog of TCR beta chain sequences. In a later analysis, TCR nucleotide sequences were compared against IMGT/GENE-DB human TR gene sequences so that V and J genes could be assigned. A later analysis assigned CDR3 sequences and most-parsimonious VDJ recombination scenarios with the TCRdist pipeline. A later analysis defined each TCR beta chain by its CDR3 amino acid sequence plus V-gene family, and excluded reads lacking a unique V-gene family. To address suspected cross-contamination and a sequencing artifact, a later analysis removed over 500 highly shared, low-generation-probability nucleotide sequences. In a later analysis, a clonal expansion index for each public chain was calculated from normalized within-repertoire ranks of inferred template counts. A later analysis computed generation probabilities with a VDJ recombination model fitted to out-of-frame rearrangements, and checked the results against IGoR. In a later analysis, hypergeometric tests were used to score TCR-TCR, TCR-HLA and TCR-CMV co-occurrence, with a repertoire-size bias correction applied to TCR pairs. A later analysis estimated false discovery rates by permuting HLA or CMV assignments 20 times. In a later analysis, co-occurring TCRs were grouped with DBSCAN, and TCRdist sequence similarity was added when clustering was performed within HLA-allele-positive subsets. Repertoires with fewer than 30,000 or more than 120,000 public chains, plus five repertoires with anomalous nucleotide sharing, were excluded from co-occurrence clustering. TCRdb retrieved this table from immuneACCESS and kept in-frame rearrangements only. Not all clones are present; in checked studies, unresolved V genes account for under half, and no reason is known for the remainder. That table gives V, J and clone size, and the DNA gave D and trimming. This sample comprises about 200,000 clones, 75% to 90% of them detected only once. The ten largest account for 0.25% to 0.4% of the sample.

Spanning cysteine to phenylalanine, the CDR3 consists of 14 amino acids. Only the CDR3 part of the read is kept: 42 bases, read in frame from the first base. The germline V gene provides CDR1 MNHNS and CDR2 SASEGT. V lost 5 bases and J lost 8 bases; the stretch between them is 18 bases long. The sample was PBMCs. The rearranged segments are TRBV6-1 and TRBJ1-2; a tentative D call is TRBD1 (5 bases match). This sequence originates from a woman between 25 and 40 years old in good health and CMV-seronegative. The CDR3 corresponds to CASSPSSDRPGYTF. The base sequence is TGTGCCAGCAGTCCGTCCTCCGACAGACCAGGCTACACCTTC.